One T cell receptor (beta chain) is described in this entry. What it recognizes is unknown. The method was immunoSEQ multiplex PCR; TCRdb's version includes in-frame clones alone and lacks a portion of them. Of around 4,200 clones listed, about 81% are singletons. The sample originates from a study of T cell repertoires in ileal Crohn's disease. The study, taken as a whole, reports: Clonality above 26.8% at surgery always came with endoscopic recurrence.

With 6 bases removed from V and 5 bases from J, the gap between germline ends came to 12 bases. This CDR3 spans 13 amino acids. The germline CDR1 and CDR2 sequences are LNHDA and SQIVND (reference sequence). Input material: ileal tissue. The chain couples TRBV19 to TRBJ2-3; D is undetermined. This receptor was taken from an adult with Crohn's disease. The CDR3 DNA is TGTGCCAGTAGCCCTGGGCTTGGAGATACGCAGTATTTT. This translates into CASSPGLGDTQYF.